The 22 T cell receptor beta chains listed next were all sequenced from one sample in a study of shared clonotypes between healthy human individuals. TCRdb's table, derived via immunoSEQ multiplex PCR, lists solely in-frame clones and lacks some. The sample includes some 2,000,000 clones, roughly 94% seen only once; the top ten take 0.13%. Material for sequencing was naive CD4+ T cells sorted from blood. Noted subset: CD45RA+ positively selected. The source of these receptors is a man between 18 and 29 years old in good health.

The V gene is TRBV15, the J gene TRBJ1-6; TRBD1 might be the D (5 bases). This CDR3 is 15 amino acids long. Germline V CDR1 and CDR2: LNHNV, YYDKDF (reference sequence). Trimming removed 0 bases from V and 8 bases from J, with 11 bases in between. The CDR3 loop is CATSRDRGTDSPLHF. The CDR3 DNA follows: TGTGCCACCAGCAGAGATCGCGGGACCGATTCACCCCTCCACTTT.

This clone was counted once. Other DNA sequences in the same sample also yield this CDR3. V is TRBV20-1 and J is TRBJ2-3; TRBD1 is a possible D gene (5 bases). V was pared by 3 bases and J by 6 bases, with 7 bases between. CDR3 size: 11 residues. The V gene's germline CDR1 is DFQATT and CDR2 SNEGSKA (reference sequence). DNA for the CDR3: TGCAGTGCTAGTCCAGGGGATACGCAGTATTTT. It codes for CSASPGDTQYF.

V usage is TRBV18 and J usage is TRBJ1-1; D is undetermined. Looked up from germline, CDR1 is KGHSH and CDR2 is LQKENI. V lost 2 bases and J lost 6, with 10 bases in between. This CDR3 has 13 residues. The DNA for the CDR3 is TGTGCCAGCTCACCAGAGCTTGGGGCTGAAGCTTTCTTT. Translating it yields CASSPELGAEAFF.

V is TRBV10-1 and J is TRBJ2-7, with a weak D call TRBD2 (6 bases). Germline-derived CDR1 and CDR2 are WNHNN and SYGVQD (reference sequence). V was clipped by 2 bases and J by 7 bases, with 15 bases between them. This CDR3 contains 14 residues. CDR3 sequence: CASSEPSAPTEQYF. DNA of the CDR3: TGCGCCAGCAGTGAGCCTAGCGCCCCTACGGAGCAGTACTTC.

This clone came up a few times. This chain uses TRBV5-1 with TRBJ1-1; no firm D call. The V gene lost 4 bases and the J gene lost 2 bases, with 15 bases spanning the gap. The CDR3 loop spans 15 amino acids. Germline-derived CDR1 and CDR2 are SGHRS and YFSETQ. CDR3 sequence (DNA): TGCGCCAGCAGCGAGCTCGGACGGTTAAACACTGAAGCTTTCTTT. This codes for CASSELGRLNTEAFF.

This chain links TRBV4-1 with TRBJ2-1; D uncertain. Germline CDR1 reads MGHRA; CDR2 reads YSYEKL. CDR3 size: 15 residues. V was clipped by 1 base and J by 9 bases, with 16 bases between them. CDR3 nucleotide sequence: TGCGCCAGCAGCCAAGCTAACCGGCTGACGATTGAGCAGTTCTTC. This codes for CASSQANRLTIEQFF.

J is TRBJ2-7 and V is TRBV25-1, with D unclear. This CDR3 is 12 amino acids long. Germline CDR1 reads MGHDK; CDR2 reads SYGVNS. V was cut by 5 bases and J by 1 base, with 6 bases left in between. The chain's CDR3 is CASSRNSYEQYF. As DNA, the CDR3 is TGTGCCAGCAGTAGGAATTCCTACGAGCAGTACTTC.

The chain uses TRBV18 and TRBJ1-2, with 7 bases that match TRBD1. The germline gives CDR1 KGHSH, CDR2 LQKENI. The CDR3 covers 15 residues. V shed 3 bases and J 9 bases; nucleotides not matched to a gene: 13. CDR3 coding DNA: TGTGCCAGCTCACCGGGTCGACAGGGTGGTAGCCGCTACACCTTC. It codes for CASSPGRQGGSRYTF. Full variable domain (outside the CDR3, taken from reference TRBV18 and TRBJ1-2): NAGVMQNPRHLVRRRGQEARLRCSPMKGHSHVYWYRQLPEEGLKFMVYLQKENIIDESGMPKERFSAEFPKEGPSILRIQQVVRGDSAAYFCASSPGRQGGSRYTFGSGTRLTVV.

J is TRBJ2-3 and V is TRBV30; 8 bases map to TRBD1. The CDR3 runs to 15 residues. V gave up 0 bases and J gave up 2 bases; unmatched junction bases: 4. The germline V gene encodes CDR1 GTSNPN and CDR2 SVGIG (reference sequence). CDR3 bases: TGTGCCTGGAGTGTCGGACAGGGTTTCACAGATACGCAGTATTTT. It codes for CAWSVGQGFTDTQYF.

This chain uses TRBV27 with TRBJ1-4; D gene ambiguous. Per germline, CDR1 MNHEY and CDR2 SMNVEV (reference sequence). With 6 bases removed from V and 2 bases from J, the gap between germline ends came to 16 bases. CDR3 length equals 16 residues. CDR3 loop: CASSPTRLGTNEKLFF. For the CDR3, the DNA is TGTGCCAGCAGCCCAACCCGACTGGGGACTAATGAAAAACTGTTTTTT.

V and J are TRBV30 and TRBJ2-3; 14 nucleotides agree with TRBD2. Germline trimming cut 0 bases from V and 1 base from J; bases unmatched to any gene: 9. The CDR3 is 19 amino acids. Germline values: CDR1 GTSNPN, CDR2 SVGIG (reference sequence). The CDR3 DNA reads TGTGCCTGGAGTGTACGTCGGACTAGCGGGGGGCGGGGCACAGATACGCAGTATTTT. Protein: CAWSVRRTSGGRGTDTQYF. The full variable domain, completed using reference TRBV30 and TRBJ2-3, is SQTIHQWPATLVQPVGSPLSLECTVEGTSNPNLYWYRQAAGRGLQLLFYSVGIGQISSEVPQNLSASRPQDRQFILSSKKLLLSDSGFYLCAWSVRRTSGGRGTDTQYFGPGTRLTVL.

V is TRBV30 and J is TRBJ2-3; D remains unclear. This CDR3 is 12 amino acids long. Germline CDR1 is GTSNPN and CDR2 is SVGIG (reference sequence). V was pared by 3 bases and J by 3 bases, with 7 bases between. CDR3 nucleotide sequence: TGTGCCTGGAGCCCGCGGACAGATACGCAGTATTTT. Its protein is CAWSPRTDTQYF. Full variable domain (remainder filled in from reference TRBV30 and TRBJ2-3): SQTIHQWPATLVQPVGSPLSLECTVEGTSNPNLYWYRQAAGRGLQLLFYSVGIGQISSEVPQNLSASRPQDRQFILSSKKLLLSDSGFYLCAWSPRTDTQYFGPGTRLTVL.

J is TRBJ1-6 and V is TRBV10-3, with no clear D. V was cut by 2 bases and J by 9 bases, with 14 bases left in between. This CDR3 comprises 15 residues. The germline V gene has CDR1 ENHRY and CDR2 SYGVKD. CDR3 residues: CAISEGQAMGSPLHF. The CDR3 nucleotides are TGTGCCATCAGTGAGGGGCAGGCCATGGGTTCACCCCTCCACTTT.

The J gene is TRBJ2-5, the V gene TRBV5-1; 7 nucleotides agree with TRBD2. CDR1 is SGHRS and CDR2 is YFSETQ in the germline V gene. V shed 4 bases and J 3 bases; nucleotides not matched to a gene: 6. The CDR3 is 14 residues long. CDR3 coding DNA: TGCGCCAGCAGCGGCGGGACTATGAAAGAGACCCAGTACTTC. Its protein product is CASSGGTMKETQYF. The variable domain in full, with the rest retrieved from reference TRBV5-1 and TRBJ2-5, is KAGVTQTPRYLIKTRGQQVTLSCSPISGHRSVSWYQQTPGQGLQFLFEYFSETQRNKGNFPGRFSGRQFSNSRSEMNVSTLELGDSALYLCASSGGTMKETQYFGPGTRLLVL.

The CDR3 reads CASSRNRPGGPGEQFF. As DNA, the CDR3 is TGTGCCAGCAGCCGCAATAGACCGGGGGGGCCGGGTGAGCAGTTCTTC. The chain links TRBV7-6 to TRBJ2-1; 8 nucleotides line up with TRBD2. This CDR3 is 16 amino acids long. Unmatched junction bases numbered 15, after V lost 5 bases and J lost 9 bases. Per the germline V gene, CDR1 is SGHVS and CDR2 is FNYEAQ.

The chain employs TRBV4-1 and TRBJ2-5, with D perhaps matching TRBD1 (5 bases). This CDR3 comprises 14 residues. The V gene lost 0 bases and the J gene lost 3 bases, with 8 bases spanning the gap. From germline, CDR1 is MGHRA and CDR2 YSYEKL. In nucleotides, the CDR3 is TGCGCCAGCAGCCAAGATGCAGGGAAAGAGACCCAGTACTTC. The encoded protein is CASSQDAGKETQYF.

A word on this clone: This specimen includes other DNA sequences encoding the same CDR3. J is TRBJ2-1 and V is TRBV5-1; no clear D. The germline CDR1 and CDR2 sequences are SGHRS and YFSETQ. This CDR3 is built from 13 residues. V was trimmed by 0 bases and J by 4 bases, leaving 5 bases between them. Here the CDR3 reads CASSLGQYNEQFF. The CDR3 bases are TGCGCCAGCAGCTTGGGGCAATACAATGAGCAGTTCTTC.

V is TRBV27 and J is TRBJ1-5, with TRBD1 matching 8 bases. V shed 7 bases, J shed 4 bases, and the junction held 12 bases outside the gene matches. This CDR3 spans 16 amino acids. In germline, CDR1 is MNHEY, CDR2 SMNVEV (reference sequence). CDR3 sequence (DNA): TGTGCCAGCACCCCAGGGGGCGCCGTTCCAAATCAGCCCCAGCATTTT. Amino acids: CASTPGGAVPNQPQHF.

The CDR3 nucleotides are TGTGCCAGCTCACCACAGGCTAGCGGGAGGACCACAGATACGCAGTATTTT. It is translated as CASSPQASGRTTDTQYF. This chain uses TRBV18 with TRBJ2-3; 11 bases align to TRBD2. CDR3 length: 17 residues. V trimming: 1 base; J trimming: 2 bases; junction bases outside the gene matches: 5. Germline CDR1 and CDR2: KGHSH and LQKENI.

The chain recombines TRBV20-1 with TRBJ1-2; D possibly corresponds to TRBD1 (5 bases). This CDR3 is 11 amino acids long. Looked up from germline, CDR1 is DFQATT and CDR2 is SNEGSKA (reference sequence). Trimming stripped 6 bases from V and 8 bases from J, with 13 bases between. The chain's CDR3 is CSAGTSLGYTF. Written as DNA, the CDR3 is TGCAGTGCAGGGACCTCGTTGGGCTACACCTTC.

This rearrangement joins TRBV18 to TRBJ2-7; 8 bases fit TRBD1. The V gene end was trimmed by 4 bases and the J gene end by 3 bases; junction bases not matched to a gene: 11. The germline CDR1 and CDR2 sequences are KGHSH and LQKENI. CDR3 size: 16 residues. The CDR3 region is CASSQTGVPLLYEQYF. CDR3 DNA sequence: TGTGCCAGCTCACAGACAGGGGTCCCTCTTCTCTACGAGCAGTACTTC.

CDR3 protein: CASRTGTGGSYEQYF. Here the CDR3 DNA reads TGTGCCAGCAGAACCGGGACAGGGGGGTCCTACGAGCAGTACTTC. The chain couples TRBV6-5 to TRBJ2-7; 11 nucleotides align to TRBD1. Germline lookup yields CDR1 MNHEY and CDR2 SVGAGI. J lost 1 base, V lost 6 bases, and 5 bases had no gene match. The CDR3 contains 15 residues.